Presented here are 23 T cell receptor beta chains from one specimen sequenced in a study of early T cells in non-severe SARS-CoV-2 infection. TCRdb re-called the 5' RACE reads through MiXCR, storing one row per CDR3 protein. This sample has some 82,000 distinct CDR3 sequences, with 5% to 6.5% found just once. The sample consisted of whole blood. Source of these receptors: an adult who was a healthcare worker with PCR-confirmed SARS-CoV-2 infection or an uninfected control (not recorded which).

The chain recombines TRBV7-2 with TRBJ1-2; 9 positions match TRBD1. The CDR3 consists of 15 residues. The germline V gene encodes CDR1 SGHTA and CDR2 FQGNSA. The ends lost 5 bases at V and 5 bases at J; junction bases unmatched: 9. CDR3 loop: CASSHQTGQGYGYTF. The CDR3 DNA follows: TGTGCCAGCAGCCACCAAACGGGACAGGGATATGGCTACACCTTC.

This clonotype was seen more than once but under ten times. The chain carries TRBV27 and TRBJ2-2, with unresolved D. This CDR3 is built from 13 residues. The germline V and J ends were trimmed by 3 bases and 6 bases, with 8 bases remaining between them. Per germline, CDR1 MNHEY and CDR2 SMNVEV (reference sequence). CDR3 coding DNA: TGTGCCAGCAGTTTGTATAAGTCCGGGGAGCTGTTTTTT. Protein product: CASSLYKSGELFF.

This clonotype was counted only a few times. The chain employs TRBV10-3 and TRBJ1-1; D may be TRBD1 (5 bases). Between the trimmed V and J ends, which lost 0 bases and 5 bases, there was a span of 13 bases. The germline V gene has CDR1 ENHRY and CDR2 SYGVKD. This CDR3 comprises 15 residues. The DNA of the CDR3 is TGTGCCATCAGTGAGTCCGGGGGATCATTGACTGAAGCTTTCTTT. Its protein is CAISESGGSLTEAFF.

There are many counts of this clonotype. This sequence joins TRBV6-4 and TRBJ2-2; D gene unclear. The V and J ends lost 6 bases and 4 bases respectively, with 3 bases between them. This CDR3 is built from 11 residues. Germline loops: CDR1 MRHNA, CDR2 SNTAGT. The CDR3 DNA is TGTGCCAGCAGAGTCACCGGGGAGCTGTTTTTT. Amino acids: CASRVTGELFF.

This clonotype has only a few counts. V and J are TRBV7-9 and TRBJ1-6, with D possibly being TRBD1 (5 bases). CDR1 SEHNR and CDR2 FQNEAQ come from the germline V gene (reference sequence). With 4 bases removed from V and 10 bases from J, the gap between germline ends came to 17 bases. This CDR3 has 15 residues. The CDR3 bases are TGTGCCAGCAGCTACCTCGAGGGGATAGGATCACCCCTCCACTTT. Translation: CASSYLEGIGSPLHF.

This clonotype was counted at least ten times. V usage is TRBV20-1 and J usage is TRBJ2-4; 8 positions match TRBD2. The germline gives CDR1 DFQATT, CDR2 SNEGSKA (reference sequence). CDR3 length equals 16 residues. V dropped 5 bases and J dropped 8; count of bases not matched to a gene: 17. CDR3 DNA: TGCAGTGCTTTCCAGATGGGCGGGGGGCCCTCAGACATTCAGTACTTC. Protein product: CSAFQMGGGPSDIQYF.

The sample holds a few counts of this clonotype. The chain links TRBV12-3 or TRBV12-4 to TRBJ2-1; D might be TRBD2 (5 bases). V was clipped by 5 bases and J by 2 bases, with 13 bases between them. The CDR3 sequence is 15 residues long. Here the CDR3 DNA reads TGTGCCAGCAGTCCCCGCGGGCAGGCCTACAATGAGCAGTTCTTC. This sequence encodes CASSPRGQAYNEQFF.

Ten or more counts support this clonotype. The chain carries TRBV7-8 and TRBJ1-6; D is undetermined. Germline V gene sequence: CDR1 SGHVS, CDR2 FQNEAQ. CDR3 length: 13 residues. V was cut by 5 bases and J by 6 bases, with 8 bases left in between. CDR3 sequence reads: CASSPRPNSPLHF. CDR3 DNA: TGTGCCAGCAGCCCCAGACCTAATTCACCCCTCCACTTT. The complete variable domain, with remaining parts taken from reference TRBV7-8 and TRBJ1-6, reads GAGVSQSPRYKVAKRGQDVALRCDPISGHVSLFWYQQALGQGPEFLTYFQNEAQLDKSGLPSDRFFAERPEGSVSTLKIQRTQQEDSAVYLCASSPRPNSPLHFGNGTRLTVT.

Many counts were recorded for this clonotype. The J gene is TRBJ2-2, the V gene TRBV4-2; 9 positions agree with TRBD1. The CDR3 loop spans 17 amino acids. CDR1 and CDR2 from the germline V gene are LGHNA and YNFKEQ. The V gene end was trimmed by 7 bases and the J gene end by 3 bases; junction bases not matched to a gene: 12. The CDR3 protein is CASTKNPGQGDTGELFF. DNA of the CDR3: TGTGCCAGCACCAAAAATCCGGGACAGGGCGACACCGGGGAGCTGTTTTTT.

The chain carries TRBV29-1 and TRBJ2-3; D gene ambiguous. Germline CDR1 SQVTM, CDR2 ANQGSEA. This CDR3 has 8 amino acids. V gave up 6 bases and J gave up 7 bases, with 2 bases separating them. The CDR3 reads CSVNTQYF. In DNA form, the CDR3 reads TGCAGCGTAAATACGCAGTATTTT.

The CDR3 sequence is CASSLMGQGNEKLFF. Written as DNA, the CDR3 is TGTGCCAGCAGCTTGATGGGACAGGGGAATGAAAAACTGTTTTTT. The chain is built from TRBV5-4 and TRBJ1-4, with 10 bases lining up with TRBD1. This CDR3 spans 15 amino acids. V lost 1 base to trimming and J lost 5 bases; unmatched junction nucleotides: 2. From germline, CDR1 is SGHNT and CDR2 YYREEE (reference sequence).

This clonotype has at least ten counts. The V and J genes are TRBV5-1 and TRBJ1-2; D may be TRBD1 (5 bases). In germline, CDR1 is SGHRS, CDR2 YFSETQ. CDR3 length: 15 amino acids. V lost 1 base, J lost 4 bases, and 14 bases lay in between. CDR3 sequence reads: CASSLRGRAGYGYTF. DNA of the CDR3: TGCGCCAGCAGCTTGAGGGGCAGGGCAGGCTATGGCTACACCTTC.

V is TRBV5-4 and J is TRBJ2-1; perhaps TRBD2 as D (7 bases). V was pared by 5 bases and J by 6 bases, with 18 bases between. Germline loops: CDR1 SGHNT, CDR2 YYREEE (reference sequence). CDR3 length equals 15 residues. Written as DNA, the CDR3 is TGTGCCAGCAGGAAAACCGGGGGGCCGGCCAATGAGCAGTTCTTC. This codes for CASRKTGGPANEQFF.

The CDR3 sequence: CASSATRGYNEQFF. DNA for the CDR3: TGTGCCAGCAGTGCGACGAGGGGGTACAATGAGCAGTTCTTC. V and J are TRBV6-2 or TRBV6-3 and TRBJ2-1; D may be TRBD1 (6 bases). Trimming shortened V by 5 bases and J by 4 bases, and 12 bases separated the two germline ends. The germline gives CDR1 MNHEY, CDR2 SVGEGT. The CDR3 contains 14 residues.

The chain links TRBV19 to TRBJ1-5; unclear D gene. The length of the CDR3 is 15 residues. Trimming took off 5 bases at V and 4 bases at J, with 15 bases between the two ends. Germline lookup yields CDR1 LNHDA and CDR2 SQIVND (reference sequence). The CDR3: CASSFLGSENQPQHF. CDR3 nucleotides: TGTGCCAGTAGTTTCCTCGGTTCTGAAAATCAGCCCCAGCATTTT.

This clonotype was counted ten times or more. This rearrangement joins TRBV20-1 to TRBJ1-5, with D possibly being TRBD1 (6 bases). V dropped 4 bases and J dropped 3 bases, with 13 bases sitting between them. CDR3 length equals 14 residues. Germline values: CDR1 DFQATT, CDR2 SNEGSKA (reference sequence). CDR3 DNA: TGCAGTGCTACGACAGGCGCTGACAATCAGCCCCAGCATTTT. Translated: CSATTGADNQPQHF.

V gene TRBV29-1 combines with J gene TRBJ2-3; D is undetermined. Germline V gives CDR1 SQVTM, CDR2 ANQGSEA. V was trimmed by 2 bases and J by 8 bases, leaving 8 bases between them. The CDR3 spans 11 residues. CDR3 sequence (DNA): TGCAGCGTTGAATTCGCGAGTACGCAGTATTTT. Translated: CSVEFASTQYF.

This clonotype was recorded a few times. This chain connects TRBV18 to TRBJ2-7, with D unclear. The germline V gene encodes CDR1 KGHSH and CDR2 LQKENI. The V gene lost 2 bases and the J gene lost 5 bases, with 4 bases spanning the gap. There are 11 residues in the CDR3. The chain's CDR3 is CASSPKNEQYF. In DNA form, the CDR3 reads TGTGCCAGCTCACCAAAAAACGAGCAGTACTTC.

This clonotype was found many times. The V gene is TRBV29-1, the J gene TRBJ2-1; 9 nucleotides match TRBD2. The CDR3 runs to 14 residues. CDR1 SQVTM and CDR2 ANQGSEA come from the germline V gene. V was pared by 2 bases and J by 8 bases, with 7 bases of the junction left unmatched. Written as DNA, the CDR3 is TGCAGCGTTGAAAGTGCGGGAGGGCCCGATGAGCAGTTCTTC. Translating it yields CSVESAGGPDEQFF.

This clonotype was recorded a few times. The chain uses TRBV29-1 and TRBJ1-1, with D hard to call. V dropped 6 bases and J dropped 1 base, with 15 bases sitting between them. Germline V CDR1 and CDR2: SQVTM, ANQGSEA. This CDR3 is 14 amino acids long. The CDR3 nucleotides are TGCAGCGTCGGTGTCCCCGACACGAACACTGAAGCTTTCTTT. It is translated as CSVGVPDTNTEAFF.

This clonotype was found many times. The chain couples TRBV6-1 to TRBJ2-7, with TRBD2 matching 9 bases. Germline V gene data show CDR1 as MNHNS and CDR2 as SASEGT. The V segment lost 2 bases and the J segment 1 base; nucleotides outside the gene matches: 9. The CDR3 spans 17 residues. The CDR3 reads CASSESIRTSASYEQYF. CDR3 coding DNA: TGTGCCAGCAGTGAATCCATAAGGACTAGCGCTTCCTACGAGCAGTACTTC.

Ten or more counts support this clonotype. The gene calls are TRBV3-1 and TRBJ1-2; 8 bases agree with TRBD1. CDR3 length: 15 residues. V lost 1 base to trimming and J lost 8 bases; unmatched junction nucleotides: 9. In germline, CDR1 is LGHDT, CDR2 YNNKEL (reference sequence). The CDR3 reads CASSQGQGKFGGYTF. In nucleotides, the CDR3 is TGTGCCAGCAGCCAAGGACAGGGGAAATTCGGAGGCTACACCTTC.

At least ten counts were recorded for this clonotype. One end of the junction is discordant with germline, which a read error may explain. The V and J genes are TRBV13 and TRBJ2-3; D perhaps matches TRBD2 (7 bases). CDR3 size: 15 residues. In germline, CDR1 is PRHDT, CDR2 FYEKMQ (reference sequence). CDR3 nucleotide sequence: TGTGCCAGCACCTTAAAGGGGGGGCGGACAGATACGCAGTATTTT. It is translated as CASTLKGGRTDTQYF.